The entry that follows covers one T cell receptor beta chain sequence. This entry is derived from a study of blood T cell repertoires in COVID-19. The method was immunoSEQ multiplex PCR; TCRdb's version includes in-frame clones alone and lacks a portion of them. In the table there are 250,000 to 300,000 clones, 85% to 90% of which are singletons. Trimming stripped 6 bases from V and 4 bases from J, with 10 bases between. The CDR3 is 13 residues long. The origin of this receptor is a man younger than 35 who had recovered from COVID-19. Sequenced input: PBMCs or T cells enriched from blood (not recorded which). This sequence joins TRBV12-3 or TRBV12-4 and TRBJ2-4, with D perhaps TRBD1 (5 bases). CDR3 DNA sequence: TGTGCCAGCAGCGAGACAGTTAAAAACATTCAGTACTTC. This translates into CASSETVKNIQYF.